The present TCR beta chain was sequenced within a study of regulatory T cells in long-lasting Graves disease. The time point denotes: newly diagnosed GD, antithyroid drugs for less than 3 months. RNA extracted from PBMCs served as the sequencing template. This clonotype was counted ten times or more. The CDR3 spans 14 residues. V lost 6 bases and J 0 bases, leaving 11 bases between the germline ends. According to the study, TCR beta libraries were built with iRepertoire HTBI primers and CDR3-region Arm-PCR. MiXCR was run by TCRdb on the multiplex PCR reads, yielding one entry per CDR3 protein. The table lists 300,000 to 400,000 distinct CDR3 sequences, over 15% of them singletons. In addition, the sample was reused for a study of T cells in Graves' hyperthyroidism and ophthalmopathy.

This rearrangement joins TRBV12-3 or TRBV12-4 to TRBJ2-5; a possible D gene is TRBD2 (5 bases). This TCR was recovered from a middle-aged man with Graves disease. Sequencing was performed on peripheral blood mononuclear cells (PBMCs), taken at new diagnosis, from a patient treated with antithyroid drugs. This CDR3 is CASSLGVYQETQYF. The CDR3 bases are TGTGCCAGCAGCTTGGGAGTGTACCAAGAGACCCAGTACTTC.